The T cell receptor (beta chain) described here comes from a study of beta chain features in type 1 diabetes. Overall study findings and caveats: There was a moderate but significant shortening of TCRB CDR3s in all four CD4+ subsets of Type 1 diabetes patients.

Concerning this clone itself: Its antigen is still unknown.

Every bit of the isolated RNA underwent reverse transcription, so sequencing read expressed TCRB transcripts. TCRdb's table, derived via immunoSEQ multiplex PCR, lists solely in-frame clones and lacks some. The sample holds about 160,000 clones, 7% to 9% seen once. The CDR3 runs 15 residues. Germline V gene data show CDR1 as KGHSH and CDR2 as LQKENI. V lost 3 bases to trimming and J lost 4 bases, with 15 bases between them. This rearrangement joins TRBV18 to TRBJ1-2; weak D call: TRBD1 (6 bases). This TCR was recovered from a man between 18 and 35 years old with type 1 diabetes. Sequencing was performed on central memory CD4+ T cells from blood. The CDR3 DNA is TGTGCCAGCTCACCCGACAGGACGTCTGGCTATGGCTACACCTTC. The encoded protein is CASSPDRTSGYGYTF.